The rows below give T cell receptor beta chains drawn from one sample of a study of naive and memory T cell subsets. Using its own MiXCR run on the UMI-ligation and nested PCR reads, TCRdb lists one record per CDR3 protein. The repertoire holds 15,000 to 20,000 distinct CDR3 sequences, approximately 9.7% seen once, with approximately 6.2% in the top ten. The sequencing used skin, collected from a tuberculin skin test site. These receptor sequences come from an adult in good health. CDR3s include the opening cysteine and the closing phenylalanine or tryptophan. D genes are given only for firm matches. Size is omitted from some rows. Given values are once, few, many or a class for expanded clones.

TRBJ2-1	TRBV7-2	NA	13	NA	CASSLTGLNEQFF	TGTGCCAGCAGCTTAACAGGGTTGAATGAGCAGTTCTTC
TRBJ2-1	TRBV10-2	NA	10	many	CASSDGRQFF	TGCGCCAGCAGCGACGGGAGACAGTTCTTC
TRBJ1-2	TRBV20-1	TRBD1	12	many	CSVTDRGYGYTF	TGCAGTGTTACCGACAGGGGTTATGGCTACACCTTC
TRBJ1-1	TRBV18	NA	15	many	CASSPLFEKGTEAFF	TGTGCCAGCTCACCACTATTTGAGAAGGGGACTGAAGCTTTCTTT
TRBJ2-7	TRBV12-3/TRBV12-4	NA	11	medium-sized	CASSGQYEQYF	TGTGCCAGCAGTGGACAGTACGAGCAGTACTTC
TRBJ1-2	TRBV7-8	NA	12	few	CASSFFGAGYTF	TGTGCCAGCAGCTTTTTTGGGGCTGGCTACACCTTC
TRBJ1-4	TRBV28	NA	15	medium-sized	CASSPQTGIDEKLFF	TGTGCCAGCAGTCCCCAAACAGGGATAGATGAAAAACTGTTTTTT
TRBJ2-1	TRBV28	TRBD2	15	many	CASGTSGRAVIEQFF	TGTGCCAGTGGGACTAGCGGGAGGGCCGTGATTGAGCAGTTCTTC
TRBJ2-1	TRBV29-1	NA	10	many	CSVADNEQFF	TGCAGCGTTGCGGATAATGAGCAGTTCTTC
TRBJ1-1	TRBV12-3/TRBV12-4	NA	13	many	CASSHTTNTEAFF	TGTGCCAGCAGCCATACAACGAACACTGAAGCTTTCTTT
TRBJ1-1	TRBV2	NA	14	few	CASSFAGRDTEAFF	TGTGCCAGCAGTTTTGCGGGGCGGGACACTGAAGCTTTCTTT
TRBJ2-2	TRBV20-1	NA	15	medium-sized	CSARDEAGRHGELFF	TGCAGTGCTAGAGATGAGGCAGGGCGGCACGGGGAGCTGTTTTTT
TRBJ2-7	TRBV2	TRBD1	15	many	CASTRRGTGDHEQYF	TGTGCCAGCACCCGTAGGGGGACAGGGGACCACGAGCAGTACTTC
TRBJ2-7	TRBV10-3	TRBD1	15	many	CAISERPGQGSEQYF	TGTGCCATCAGTGAACGACCGGGACAGGGGTCCGAGCAGTACTTC
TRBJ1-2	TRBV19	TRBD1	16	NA	CASSTRTGQGNYGYTF	TGTGCCAGTAGTACAAGAACGGGACAGGGGAACTATGGCTACACCTTC
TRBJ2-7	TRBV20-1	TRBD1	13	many	CSASPGTDYEQYF	TGCAGTGCTTCACCCGGGACAGACTACGAGCAGTACTTC
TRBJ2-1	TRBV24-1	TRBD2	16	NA	CATSDSASGTYNEQFF	TGTGCCACCAGTGATTCCGCTAGCGGGACCTACAATGAGCAGTTCTTC
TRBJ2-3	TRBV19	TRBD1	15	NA	CASSVGQGATDTQYF	TGTGCCAGTAGTGTAGGACAGGGTGCGACAGATACGCAGTATTTT
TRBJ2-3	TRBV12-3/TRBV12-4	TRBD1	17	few	CASSSPYGTGSPSTQYF	TGTGCCAGCAGTTCGCCGTACGGGACAGGGTCCCCTAGTACGCAGTATTTT
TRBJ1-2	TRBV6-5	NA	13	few	CASSYFANYGYTF	TGTGCCAGCAGTTATTTCGCAAACTATGGCTACACCTTC
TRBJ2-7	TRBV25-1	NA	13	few	CASPRDGSYEQYF	TGTGCCAGCCCCCGGGACGGCTCCTACGAGCAGTACTTC